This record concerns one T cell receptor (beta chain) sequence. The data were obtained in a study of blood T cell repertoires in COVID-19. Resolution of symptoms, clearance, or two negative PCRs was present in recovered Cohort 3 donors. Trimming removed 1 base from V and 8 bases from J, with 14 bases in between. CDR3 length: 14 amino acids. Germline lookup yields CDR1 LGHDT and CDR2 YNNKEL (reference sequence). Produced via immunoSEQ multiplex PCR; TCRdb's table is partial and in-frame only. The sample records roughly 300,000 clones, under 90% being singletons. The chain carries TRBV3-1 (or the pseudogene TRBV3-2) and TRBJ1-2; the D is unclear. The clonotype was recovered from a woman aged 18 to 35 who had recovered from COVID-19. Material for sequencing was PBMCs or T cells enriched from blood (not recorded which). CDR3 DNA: TGTGCCAGCAGCCAAGGAGGCTGGGTTGGCGGCTACACCTTC. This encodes CASSQGGWVGGYTF.